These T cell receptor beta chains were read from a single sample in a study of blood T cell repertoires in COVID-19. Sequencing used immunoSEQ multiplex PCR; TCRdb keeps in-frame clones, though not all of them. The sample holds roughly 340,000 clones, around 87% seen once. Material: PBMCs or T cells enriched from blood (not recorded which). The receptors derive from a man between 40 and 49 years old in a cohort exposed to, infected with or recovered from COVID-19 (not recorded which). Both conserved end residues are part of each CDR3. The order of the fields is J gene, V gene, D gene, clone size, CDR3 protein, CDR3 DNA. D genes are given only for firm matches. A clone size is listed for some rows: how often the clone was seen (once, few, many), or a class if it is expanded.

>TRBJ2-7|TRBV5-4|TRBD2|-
CASSTLSSGRSNEQYF
TGTGCCAGCAGCACCTTATCTAGCGGGAGGTCAAACGAGCAGTACTTC
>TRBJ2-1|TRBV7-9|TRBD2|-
CASSSAPLAGVEQFF
TGTGCCAGCAGCTCTGCCCCACTAGCGGGAGTCGAGCAGTTCTTC
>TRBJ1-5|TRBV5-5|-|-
CASSTQVLDQPQHF
TGTGCCAGCAGCACACAGGTCCTTGATCAGCCCCAGCATTTT
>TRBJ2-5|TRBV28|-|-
CASSLSRGRSETQYF
TGTGCCAGCAGTTTATCTCGAGGGAGGAGTGAGACCCAGTACTTC
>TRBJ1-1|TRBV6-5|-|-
CASSYASGNTEAFF
TGTGCCAGCAGTTATGCATCAGGGAACACTGAAGCTTTCTTT
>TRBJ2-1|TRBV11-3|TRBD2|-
CASSLTGASGRNEQFF
TGTGCCAGCAGCTTAACTGGGGCTAGCGGGAGGAATGAGCAGTTCTTC
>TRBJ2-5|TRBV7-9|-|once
CASSLRGSPQETQYF
TGTGCCAGCAGCTTAAGGGGTTCACCCCAAGAGACCCAGTACTTC
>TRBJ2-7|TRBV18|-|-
CASSPPQTGFGYEQYF
TGTGCCAGCTCACCACCCCAGACAGGATTTGGCTACGAGCAGTACTTC
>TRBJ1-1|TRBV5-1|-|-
CASSFGDLGTEAFF
TGCGCCAGCAGCTTCGGGGACTTAGGGACTGAAGCTTTCTTT
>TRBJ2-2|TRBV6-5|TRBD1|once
CASTLDRVTGELFF
TGTGCCAGCACCTTAGACAGGGTCACCGGGGAGCTGTTTTTT
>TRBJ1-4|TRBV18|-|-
CASSPTGSNEKLFF
TGTGCCAGCTCACCAACAGGGTCTAATGAAAAACTGTTTTTT
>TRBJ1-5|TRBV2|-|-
CASSEGQGYSNQPQHF
TGTGCCAGCAGTGAAGGCCAGGGATATAGCAATCAGCCCCAGCATTTT
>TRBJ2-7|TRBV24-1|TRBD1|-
CATKSPRDSLYEQYF
TGTGCCACCAAGTCCCCCCGGGACAGCCTCTACGAGCAGTACTTC
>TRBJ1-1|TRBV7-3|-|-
CASSLSGATAEAFF
TGTGCCAGCAGCTTAAGTGGGGCTACCGCTGAAGCTTTCTTT
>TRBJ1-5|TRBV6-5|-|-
CASSPSTDNQPQHF
TGTGCCAGCAGTCCCTCGACAGACAATCAGCCCCAGCATTTT
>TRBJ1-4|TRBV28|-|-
CASSSHGNEKLFF
TGTGCCAGCAGTTCCCACGGTAATGAAAAACTGTTTTTT
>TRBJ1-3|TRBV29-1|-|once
CSVRTAGNTIYF
TGCAGCGTTCGGACAGCTGGAAACACCATATATTTT
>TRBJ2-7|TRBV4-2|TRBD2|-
CASSQGTSGSFYEQYF
TGTGCCAGCAGCCAGGGGACTAGCGGGAGTTTCTACGAGCAGTACTTC
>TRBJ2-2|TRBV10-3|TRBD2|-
CATSSGSFSGELFF
TGTGCCACCTCTAGCGGGAGTTTCTCCGGGGAGCTGTTTTTT
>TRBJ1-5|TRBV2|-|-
CASSFRSEPQHF
TGTGCCAGCAGTTTCCGCTCAGAGCCCCAGCATTTT
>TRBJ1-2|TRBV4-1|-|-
CASSQDYSRYTF
TGCGCCAGCAGCCAAGATTACAGCCGCTACACCTTC
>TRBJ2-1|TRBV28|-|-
CASSSASANNEQFF
TGTGCCAGCAGTTCGGCTAGCGCGAACAATGAGCAGTTCTTC
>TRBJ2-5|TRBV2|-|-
CASSASYQETQYF
TGTGCCAGCAGTGCGTCGTACCAAGAGACCCAGTACTTC
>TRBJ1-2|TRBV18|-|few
CASSPSQGNGYTF
TGTGCCAGCTCACCCTCCCAGGGAAATGGCTACACCTTC
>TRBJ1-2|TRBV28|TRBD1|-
CASSFFQGARDGYTF
TGTGCCAGCAGTTTTTTTCAGGGGGCGAGGGATGGCTACACCTTC
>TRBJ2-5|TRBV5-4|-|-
CASSLAGGQETQYF
TGTGCCAGCAGCTTGGCCGGGGGTCAAGAGACCCAGTACTTC
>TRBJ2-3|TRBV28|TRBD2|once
CASSLDVLAGDTQYF
TGTGCCAGCAGTTTAGATGTGCTAGCGGGAGATACGCAGTATTTT
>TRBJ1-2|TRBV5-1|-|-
CASDPTGNYGYTF
TGCGCCAGCGACCCCACAGGGAACTATGGCTACACCTTC
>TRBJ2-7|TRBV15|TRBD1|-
CATSLLPTGTAYEQYF
TGTGCCACCAGCCTTCTACCGACCGGGACAGCCTACGAGCAGTACTTC
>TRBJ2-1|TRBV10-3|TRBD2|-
CAIKTGTSGSWEQFF
TGTGCCATCAAAACCGGGACTAGCGGGAGTTGGGAGCAGTTCTTC
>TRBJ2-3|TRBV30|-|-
CAWSVTHSASAFTDTQYF
TGTGCCTGGAGTGTAACTCACTCGGCTAGCGCCTTCACAGATACGCAGTATTTT
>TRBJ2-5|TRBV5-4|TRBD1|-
CASSLVQGAQETQYF
TGTGCCAGCAGCTTGGTACAGGGGGCTCAAGAGACCCAGTACTTC
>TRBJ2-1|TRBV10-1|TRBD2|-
CASSPGLAHEQFF
TGCGCCAGCAGCCCGGGACTAGCTCACGAGCAGTTCTTC
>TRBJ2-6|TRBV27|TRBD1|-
CASSRPGQGSGANVLTF
TGTGCCAGCAGTCGACCGGGACAGGGGTCAGGGGCCAACGTCCTGACTTTC
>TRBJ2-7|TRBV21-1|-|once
CASSSPGQGSHEQYF
TGTGCCAGCAGCAGCCCGGGACAGGGGAGCCACGAGCAGTACTTC
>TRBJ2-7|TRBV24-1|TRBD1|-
CATSETTGTEQYF
TGTGCCACCAGTGAGACGACAGGGACAGAGCAGTACTTC
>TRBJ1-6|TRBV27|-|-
CASSFRDSPLHF
TGTGCCAGCAGTTTTCGGGATTCACCCCTCCACTTT
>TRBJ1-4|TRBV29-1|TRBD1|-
CSVGTGATNEKLFF
TGCAGCGTCGGGACAGGGGCAACTAATGAAAAACTGTTTTTT
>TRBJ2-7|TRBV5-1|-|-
CASSLTASYEQYF
TGCGCCAGCAGCTTGACAGCTTCCTACGAGCAGTACTTC
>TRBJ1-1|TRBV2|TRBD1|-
CASSFDRANTEAFF
TGTGCCAGCAGTTTCGACAGGGCCAACACTGAAGCTTTCTTT
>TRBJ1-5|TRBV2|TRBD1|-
CASSTQGTNQPQHF
TGTGCCAGCAGCACACAGGGGACCAATCAGCCCCAGCATTTT
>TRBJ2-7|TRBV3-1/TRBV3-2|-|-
CASSSWGPYEQYF
TGTGCCAGCAGCTCCTGGGGGCCCTACGAGCAGTACTTC
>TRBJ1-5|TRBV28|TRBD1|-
CASIEDPGQGGYQPQHF
TGTGCCAGCATTGAAGACCCGGGACAGGGTGGATATCAGCCCCAGCATTTT
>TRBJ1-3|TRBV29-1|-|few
CSVVQTSGNTIYF
TGCAGCGTTGTACAGACCTCTGGAAACACCATATATTTT
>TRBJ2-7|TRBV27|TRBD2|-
CASSRRTSGSSYEQYF
TGTGCCAGCAGCCGCCGGACTAGCGGGAGCTCCTACGAGCAGTACTTC
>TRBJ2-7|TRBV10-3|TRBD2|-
CASRPGLAAYEQYF
TGTGCCAGCAGACCGGGACTAGCGGCCTACGAGCAGTACTTC
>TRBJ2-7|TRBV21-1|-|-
CARDRGFEQYF
TGTGCCCGGGACAGGGGTTTCGAGCAGTACTTC
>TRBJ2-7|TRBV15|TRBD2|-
CATSYPAGGPYEQYF
TGTGCCACCAGCTATCCAGCGGGAGGGCCGTACGAGCAGTACTTC
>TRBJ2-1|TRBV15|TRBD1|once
CATSRDPGQGNEQFF
TGTGCCACCAGCAGAGACCCGGGACAGGGTAATGAGCAGTTCTTC
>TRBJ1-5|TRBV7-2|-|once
CASSLALGQPQHF
TGTGCCAGCAGCTTAGCGCTCGGGCAGCCCCAGCATTTT
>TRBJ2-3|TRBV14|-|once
CASSQSIGTQYF
TGTGCCAGCAGCCAATCTATCGGTACGCAGTATTTT
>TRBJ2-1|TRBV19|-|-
CASSSLGGSYNEQFF
TGTGCCAGTAGTTCCCTGGGGGGTAGTTACAATGAGCAGTTCTTC
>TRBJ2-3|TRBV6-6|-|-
CASRPGSTGSTQYF
TGTGCCAGCAGGCCGGGGTCCACAGGGAGTACGCAGTATTTT
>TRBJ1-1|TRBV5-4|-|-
CASSLGGETEAFF
TGTGCCAGCAGCTTGGGGGGCGAAACTGAAGCTTTCTTT
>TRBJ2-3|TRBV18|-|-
CASSPGAIRADTQYF
TGTGCCAGCTCACCGGGGGCGATCCGCGCAGATACGCAGTATTTT
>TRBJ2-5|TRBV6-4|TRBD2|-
CASSEGSGAETQYF
TGTGCCAGCAGTGAGGGTAGCGGGGCGGAGACCCAGTACTTC